This T cell receptor (beta chain) appears in the sequencing data of a study of shared clonotypes between healthy human individuals. Overall study results and limits: Incompleteness in sorted-subset sequencing, despite large depth, was shown by rarefaction.

Naive CD8 populations comprised CD45RO-negative cells positively selected for CCR7, excluding terminally differentiated effector memory CD45RA+ cells. The CDR3 covers 16 residues. Germline V gene sequence: CDR1 SGHRS, CDR2 YFSETQ. The ends were cut back, 0 bases at V and 6 bases at J, with 15 bases in the middle. This clone was detected once. Its antigen is as yet unknown. The assay ran at deep level. Sequencing used immunoSEQ multiplex PCR; TCRdb keeps in-frame clones, though not all of them. The table includes around 550,000 clones, 90% to 95% detected once. The genes are TRBV5-1 and TRBJ1-4; maybe TRBD1 (6 bases). This receptor was obtained from a young woman in good health. The sequenced material came from naive CD8+ T cells sorted from blood. CDR3 DNA sequence: TGCGCCAGCAGCTTGGTGGGGGGGGCCGAGGATGAAAAACTGTTTTTT. It encodes CASSLVGGAEDEKLFF.